The 9 T cell receptor beta chains presented below share a single source sample, sequenced in a study of CD8 T cells in Susac syndrome. An input of about 0.5 to 1 ug of RNA was subjected to reverse transcription using random hexamers. In TCRdb, the immunoSEQ multiplex PCR reads were re-called with MiXCR into one record per CDR3 protein. The table includes 110,000 or so distinct CDR3 sequences, 80% to 95% detected once. The sequencing input was CD4+ T cells from PBMCs. Receptors were obtained from a human donor in good health.

The rearrangement links TRBV5-1 to TRBJ2-5, with D possibly being TRBD1 or TRBD2 (5 bases each). The CDR3 spans 15 residues. Germline CDR1 is SGHRS and CDR2 is YFSETQ. Trimming cost V 4 bases and J 3 bases, with 16 bases left between them. The CDR3 sequence is CASSRGPRGEETQYF. DNA of the CDR3: TGCGCCAGCAGCCGTGGACCGAGGGGTGAAGAGACCCAGTACTTC.

Only one count was recorded for this clonotype. This rearrangement joins TRBV19 to TRBJ2-1; D perhaps matches TRBD1 (6 bases). Germline CDR1 reads LNHDA; CDR2 reads SQIVND (reference sequence). The length of the CDR3 is 13 residues. V gave up 4 bases and J gave up 5 bases, with 9 bases separating them. The CDR3 here is CASSTTGNNEQFF. CDR3 bases: TGTGCCAGTAGTACAACAGGGAACAATGAGCAGTTCTTC.

This chain uses TRBV30 with TRBJ1-2; TRBD1 matches at 9 bases. This CDR3 comprises 15 residues. The germline V gene has CDR1 GTSNPN and CDR2 SVGIG (reference sequence). The V gene end was trimmed by 0 bases and the J gene end by 0 bases; junction bases not matched to a gene: 2. CDR3 nucleotide sequence: TGTGCCTGGAGTGTGGGACAGGGCGCTAACTATGGCTACACCTTC. It translates to CAWSVGQGANYGYTF. The entire variable domain, with the rest obtained from reference TRBV30 and TRBJ1-2, is as follows: SQTIHQWPATLVQPVGSPLSLECTVEGTSNPNLYWYRQAAGRGLQLLFYSVGIGQISSEVPQNLSASRPQDRQFILSSKKLLLSDSGFYLCAWSVGQGANYGYTFGSGTRLTVV.

This clonotype has only one observation. This rearrangement joins TRBV5-6 to TRBJ2-5, with 8 bases fitting TRBD2. Per germline, CDR1 SGHDT and CDR2 YYEEEE. The ends lost 2 bases at V and 2 bases at J; junction bases unmatched: 5. This CDR3 has 15 residues. CDR3 amino acids: CASSFLAGPQETQYF. CDR3 DNA: TGTGCCAGCAGCTTTTTAGCGGGGCCTCAAGAGACCCAGTACTTC.

The CDR3 nucleotides read TGTGCCACCAGCAGAGATCGGGGACAGCCCCAGCATTTT. Protein product: CATSRDRGQPQHF. The rearrangement links TRBV15 to TRBJ1-5; D not certain. CDR1 and CDR2 from the germline V gene are LNHNV and YYDKDF (reference sequence). V lost 0 bases and J lost 7, with 7 bases in between. The CDR3 length is 13 residues. Together with reference TRBV15 and TRBJ1-5, the CDR3 gives the full variable domain: DAMVIQNPRYQVTQFGKPVTLSCSQTLNHNVMYWYQQKSSQAPKLLFHYYDKDFNNEADTPDNFQSRRPNTSFCFLDIRSPGLGDTAMYLCATSRDRGQPQHFGDGTRLSIL.

The chain links TRBV5-4 to TRBJ1-1, with 9 bases identical to TRBD1. The V gene end was trimmed by 4 bases and the J gene end by 3 bases; junction bases not matched to a gene: 7. In germline, CDR1 is SGHNT, CDR2 YYREEE (reference sequence). The CDR3 contains 15 residues. This CDR3 is CASSVAGQGDTEAFF. Written as DNA, the CDR3 is TGTGCCAGCAGCGTTGCGGGACAGGGAGACACTGAAGCTTTCTTT.

The V call is TRBV29-1, the J call TRBJ2-7; D gene unclear. Germline-derived CDR1 and CDR2 are SQVTM and ANQGSEA. V was cut by 7 bases and J by 6 bases, with 16 bases left in between. CDR3 size: 12 residues. CDR3 in DNA: TGCAGCGCAATCGACCCGTCTGGCGAGCAGTACTTC. It is translated as CSAIDPSGEQYF.

This chain uses TRBV2 with TRBJ1-1; the D gene is possibly TRBD1 (5 bases). Trimming stripped 3 bases from V and 1 base from J, with 9 bases between. Germline V CDR1 and CDR2: SNHLY, FYNNEI. The CDR3 contains 14 residues. The CDR3 nucleotides are TGTGCCAGCAGTGAGAGACAGCCGAACACTGAAGCTTTCTTT. Residues: CASSERQPNTEAFF.

CDR3 DNA: TGTGCCAGCAGTGAAGCGCCGGAGACAGGGGTCCGATGGTTCTATGGCTACACCTTC. As protein: CASSEAPETGVRWFYGYTF. The rearrangement joins TRBV6-1 to TRBJ1-2, with TRBD1 matching over 8 bases. V dropped 0 bases and J dropped 4; count of bases not matched to a gene: 16. CDR3 length: 19 residues. Germline V gives CDR1 MNHNS, CDR2 SASEGT.